This TCR beta chain was sequenced for a study of blood T cell repertoires in COVID-19. Study information: From the United States, Italy and Spain came samples of acute and convalescent COVID-19. The cDNA or gDNA used as material had been derived from T cells, B-cell-depleted T cells, or PBMCs.

J lost 1 base, V lost 2 bases, and 1 base had no gene match. The CDR3 runs to 14 residues. Germline lookup yields CDR1 SGHTA and CDR2 FQGNSA. Per the original data handling: Estimates of nucleated cell counts were drawn from the amplification of reference gene primers. Profiled with immunoSEQ multiplex PCR; TCRdb holds only in-frame clones, not every one. V, J and clone size are those of that table, while D and trimming were read from the DNA. The sample consists of fewer than 250,000 clones, about 85% of them appearing once. J is TRBJ1-1 and V is TRBV7-2; 7 nucleotides match TRBD1. The clonotype originates from a man aged 25 to 40 with active or convalescent COVID-19. The material sequenced was peripheral blood. This CDR3 reads CASSLRQGNTEAFF. CDR3 bases: TGTGCCAGCAGCTTAAGACAGGGGAACACTGAAGCTTTCTTT.